The 30 T cell receptor beta chains reported below all come from one sample, sequenced in a study of cytomegalovirus exposure and HLA in healthy donors. The PCR contained 60 Vbeta and 13 Jbeta primers. Sequencing used immunoSEQ multiplex PCR; TCRdb keeps in-frame clones, though not all of them. This sample has about 140,000 clones; about 85% occur once, and the top ten carry 3.1%. The sample consisted of PBMCs. Source of these receptors: a female donor in good health and CMV-seronegative.

The chain has TRBV15 and TRBJ2-7; perhaps TRBD2 as D (5 bases). Germline-derived CDR1 and CDR2 are LNHNV and YYDKDF (reference sequence). With 3 bases removed from V and 5 bases from J, the gap between germline ends came to 17 bases. This CDR3 contains 15 residues. This CDR3 reads CATSSLAGDVDEQYF. Here the CDR3 DNA reads TGTGCCACCAGCAGCTTGGCCGGGGATGTGGACGAGCAGTACTTC.

This chain joins TRBV7-3 and TRBJ1-1; 8 nucleotides match TRBD1. In germline, CDR1 is SGHTA, CDR2 FQGTGA. V shed 5 bases and J 2 bases; nucleotides not matched to a gene: 7. The CDR3 runs to 15 residues. The CDR3 loop is CASSRQGRVNTEAFF. The DNA for the CDR3 is TGTGCCAGCAGCCGACAGGGGCGGGTTAACACTGAAGCTTTCTTT.

V usage is TRBV2 and J usage is TRBJ2-7; D is perhaps TRBD2 (7 bases). The CDR3 has 15 amino acids. V lost 3 bases and J 3 bases, leaving 15 bases between the germline ends. Germline V gene data show CDR1 as SNHLY and CDR2 as FYNNEI. The chain's CDR3 is CASSEVQGGGYEQYF. CDR3 in DNA: TGTGCCAGCAGTGAGGTACAGGGAGGGGGCTACGAGCAGTACTTC.

This clone was counted a few times. V gene TRBV2 combines with J gene TRBJ1-1; D unresolved. This CDR3 contains 13 residues. The germline CDR1 and CDR2 sequences are SNHLY and FYNNEI. Trimming shortened V by 7 bases and J by 4 bases, and 13 bases separated the two germline ends. For the CDR3, the DNA is TGTGCCAGCACTGGGGAGATGAGCACTGAAGCTTTCTTT. Translated: CASTGEMSTEAFF.

The rearrangement links TRBV9 to TRBJ1-2, with TRBD1 as a possible D gene (6 bases). The CDR3 spans 12 residues. V was cut by 3 bases and J by 8 bases, with 11 bases left in between. Germline-derived CDR1 and CDR2 are SGDLS and YYNGEE. The chain's CDR3 is CASSDRVRGYTF. The CDR3 region has the DNA TGTGCCAGCAGCGACAGGGTGCGAGGCTACACCTTC.

The gene calls are TRBV9 and TRBJ1-4; TRBD1 agrees at 8 bases. Germline CDR1 is SGDLS and CDR2 is YYNGEE. Trimming at V came to 0 bases and at J to 10 bases, leaving 14 bases not matched to a gene. CDR3 length: 17 amino acids. The CDR3, as DNA: TGTGCCAGCAGCGTAGGGGGGTTGAGACAGGGGAGGCCAAAACTGTTTTTT. Residues: CASSVGGLRQGRPKLFF.

V and J are TRBV9 and TRBJ1-1; possible D gene TRBD1, 6 bases. Looked up from germline, CDR1 is SGDLS and CDR2 is YYNGEE. This CDR3 has 14 amino acids. Trimming cost V 0 bases and J 8 bases, with 14 bases left between them. CDR3 amino acids: CASSVGPGGAEAFF. For the CDR3, the DNA is TGTGCCAGCAGCGTAGGGCCTGGGGGGGCCGAAGCTTTCTTT.

CDR3 residues: CASSSPPKGAGELFF. CDR3 sequence (DNA): TGTGCCAGCAGTTCCCCGCCCAAGGGGGCCGGGGAGCTGTTTTTT. The V gene is TRBV6-5, the J gene TRBJ2-2; D possibly corresponds to TRBD1 (6 bases). CDR1 MNHEY and CDR2 SVGAGI come from the germline V gene. V lost 4 bases and J 6 bases, leaving 15 bases between the germline ends. The CDR3 sequence is 15 residues long.

The V call is TRBV12-5, the J call TRBJ2-7; D is unclear. Germline V gene lookup returns CDR1 LGHNT and CDR2 FRNRAP. V was trimmed by 1 base and J by 5 bases, leaving 12 bases between them. CDR3 length: 14 residues. CDR3 coding DNA: TGTGCTAGTGGTTTGGACCCCTCTCAGGACGAGCAGTACTTC. Its protein product is CASGLDPSQDEQYF.

The chain employs TRBV27 and TRBJ1-2, with a possible D match to TRBD1 (5 bases). Per the germline V gene, CDR1 is MNHEY and CDR2 is SMNVEV (reference sequence). This CDR3 comprises 12 residues. With 4 bases removed from V and 7 bases from J, the gap between germline ends came to 10 bases. CDR3 bases: TGTGCCAGCAGTTCCTCAGACAGTGGCTACACCTTC. Amino acids: CASSSSDSGYTF.

This clone appeared once. The chain couples TRBV7-9 to TRBJ2-2; 12 bases map to TRBD2. This CDR3 spans 16 amino acids. With 5 bases clipped from V and 6 bases from J, the junction kept 7 bases outside the gene matches. CDR1 and CDR2 from the germline V gene are SEHNR and FQNEAQ (reference sequence). Written as DNA, the CDR3 is TGTGCCAGCAGCGGACCTAGCGGGGGGGCCGCCGGGGAGCTGTTTTTT. The encoded protein is CASSGPSGGAAGELFF. The whole variable domain, filled in from reference TRBV7-9 and TRBJ2-2, reads DTGVSQNPRHKITKRGQNVTFRCDPISEHNRLYWYRQTLGQGPEFLTYFQNEAQLEKSRLLSDRFSAERPKGSFSTLEIQRTEQGDSAMYLCASSGPSGGAAGELFFGEGSRLTVL.

The CDR3 nucleotides read TGCGCCAGCAGCTTGGGAGGGTCGGCTGGCCAGTCGGATGAGCAGTTCTTC. Encoded protein: CASSLGGSAGQSDEQFF. The chain joins TRBV5-1 to TRBJ2-1; D might be TRBD2 (5 bases). V dropped 0 bases and J dropped 8 bases, with 21 bases sitting between them. The length of the CDR3 is 17 residues. Germline V gene sequence: CDR1 SGHRS, CDR2 YFSETQ.

The gene calls are TRBV27 and TRBJ2-5; perhaps TRBD2 as D (6 bases). The CDR3 sequence is 14 residues long. Germline CDR1 MNHEY, CDR2 SMNVEV (reference sequence). The V end was cut by 5 bases, the J end by 2 bases, with 12 bases between. The CDR3 spells CASSPRTNQETQYF. CDR3 DNA sequence: TGTGCCAGCAGTCCGCGGACTAATCAAGAGACCCAGTACTTC.

CDR3 protein: CASKDRGSYNEQFF. The CDR3 DNA reads TGTGCCAGTAAGGACAGGGGATCCTACAATGAGCAGTTCTTC. V and J are TRBV19 and TRBJ2-1; TRBD1 aligns across 9 bases. CDR3 size: 14 residues. Trimming at V came to 7 bases and at J to 1 base, leaving 2 bases not matched to a gene. The germline V gene encodes CDR1 LNHDA and CDR2 SQIVND (reference sequence).

This clone was observed once. V and J are TRBV27 and TRBJ2-1, with D perhaps TRBD2 (5 bases). V lost 1 base, J lost 11 bases, and 21 bases lay in between. Germline assignment: CDR1 MNHEY and CDR2 SMNVEV (reference sequence). The CDR3 is 16 amino acids. The DNA for the CDR3 is TGTGCCAGCAGTTTATTGGACGGGGATACAACAATGAAGCAGTTCTTC. Protein product: CASSLLDGDTTMKQFF.

As for this clone: One junction end disagrees with the germline gene, perhaps due to a read error. The V gene is TRBV6-6, the J gene TRBJ2-7; TRBD1 is a possible D gene (5 bases). The germline V gene has CDR1 MNHNY and CDR2 SVGAGI (reference sequence). This CDR3 contains 11 residues. CDR3 nucleotides: TGTGCCAGCAGCCCTGACAGAACATTAGTCTTC. This codes for CASSPDRTLVF.

The chain employs TRBV28 and TRBJ1-3; no definite D call. Deletions cut 3 bases from V and 4 bases from J, with 10 bases between. Germline CDR1 MDHEN, CDR2 SYDVKM. This CDR3 is built from 14 residues. The CDR3 sequence is CASSFNVLGNTIYF. CDR3 nucleotide sequence: TGTGCCAGCAGTTTTAACGTACTGGGAAACACCATATATTTT. The full variable domain, its missing parts supplied by reference TRBV28 and TRBJ1-3, is DVKVTQSSRYLVKRTGEKVFLECVQDMDHENMFWYRQDPGLGLRLIYFSYDVKMKEKGDIPEGYSVSREKKERFSLILESASTNQTSMYLCASSFNVLGNTIYFGEGSWLTVV.

This chain links TRBV30 with TRBJ1-1; D is uncertain. V lost 8 bases and J lost 4, with 17 bases in between. This CDR3 has 13 residues. CDR1 and CDR2 (germline): GTSNPN, SVGIG (reference sequence). The CDR3 DNA reads as TGTGCCATTGCAGGACTGAGGACCACTGAAGCTTTCTTT. This codes for CAIAGLRTTEAFF.

The chain has TRBV9 and TRBJ2-1; the match to TRBD2 covers 11 bases. This CDR3 contains 16 residues. Germline CDR1 SGDLS, CDR2 YYNGEE. The V segment lost 0 bases and the J segment 2 bases; nucleotides outside the gene matches: 1. The CDR3 DNA sequence: TGTGCCAGCAGCGTAGCTAGCGGGGGGCCCTACAATGAGCAGTTCTTC. Translated: CASSVASGGPYNEQFF. The full variable domain, completed using reference TRBV9 and TRBJ2-1, is DSGVTQTPKHLITATGQRVTLRCSPRSGDLSVYWYQQSLDQGLQFLIQYYNGEERAKGNILERFSAQQFPDLHSELNLSSLELGDSALYFCASSVASGGPYNEQFFGPGTRLTVL.

The gene calls are TRBV28 and TRBJ1-2; D gene ambiguous. Germline V gene data show CDR1 as MDHEN and CDR2 as SYDVKM. This CDR3 comprises 13 residues. V dropped 7 bases and J dropped 4 bases, with 13 bases sitting between them. In DNA form, the CDR3 reads TGTGCCAGCATGGCAGGCTTGGGCTATGGCTACACCTTC. It translates to CASMAGLGYGYTF.

The chain employs TRBV5-4 and TRBJ2-7, with 9 positions matching TRBD1. Germline lookup yields CDR1 SGHNT and CDR2 YYREEE (reference sequence). V lost 0 bases, J lost 0 bases, and 7 bases stayed unmatched. CDR3 length equals 17 residues. The CDR3 DNA is TGTGCCAGCAGCTTGGGGACAGGGGCCACCGCCTCCTACGAGCAGTACTTC. Protein: CASSLGTGATASYEQYF.

The CDR3 protein is CASSSTVTGGLNIQYF. CDR3 in DNA: TGTGCCAGCAGCTCAACCGTGACAGGGGGCTTAAACATTCAGTACTTC. The chain carries TRBV11-2 and TRBJ2-4; 10 bases map to TRBD1. The junction had 9 bases not matched to a gene; V was cut back by 4 bases and J by 6 bases. The CDR3 covers 16 residues. Germline CDR1 SGHAT, CDR2 FQNNGV.

The chain uses TRBV4-3 and TRBJ1-6; the D gene is possibly TRBD1 (6 bases). The CDR3 has 14 residues. Germline CDR1 is LGHNA and CDR2 is YSLEER. V was cut by 2 bases and J by 8 bases, with 10 bases left in between. The CDR3 region is CASSQRGGDSPLHF. The DNA for the CDR3 is TGCGCCAGCAGCCAAAGGGGGGGGGATTCACCCCTCCACTTT.

A word on this clone: One end of the junction varies from germline; a read error may be responsible. CDR3 residues: CSARGTGEYDF. The CDR3 DNA sequence: TGCAGTGCTAGGGGGACAGGGGAGTATGACTTC. This chain connects TRBV20-1 to TRBJ1-2; 10 nucleotides line up with TRBD1. Germline V gene data show CDR1 as DFQATT and CDR2 as SNEGSKA (reference sequence). The CDR3 is made up of 11 amino acids.

DNA for the CDR3: TGTGCCATCAGTGAGCAGGGGGACACTGAAGCTTTCTTT. Amino acids: CAISEQGDTEAFF. V is TRBV10-3 and J is TRBJ1-1, with 7 positions matching TRBD1. CDR3 length equals 13 residues. V lost 2 bases to trimming and J lost 3 bases; unmatched junction nucleotides: 0. Germline assignment: CDR1 ENHRY and CDR2 SYGVKD.

The rearrangement uses TRBV2 and TRBJ2-4; TRBD2 might be the D (5 bases). The CDR3 covers 14 residues. The V and J ends lost 6 bases and 1 base respectively, with 10 bases between them. Germline V lookup: CDR1 SNHLY, CDR2 FYNNEI. DNA of the CDR3: TGTGCCAGCAGACACACGGGGGCCAAAAACATTCAGTACTTC. This codes for CASRHTGAKNIQYF.

The chain has TRBV29-1 and TRBJ2-1; 9 positions agree with TRBD2. Germline V gives CDR1 SQVTM, CDR2 ANQGSEA. J was trimmed by 7 bases and V by 2 bases; bases with no gene match: 9. This CDR3 is 15 amino acids long. CDR3 sequence reads: CSVETRGGRENEQFF. The CDR3 DNA sequence: TGCAGCGTTGAAACCCGGGGCGGGAGGGAAAATGAGCAGTTCTTC.

This clone was detected only once. The chain recombines TRBV7-2 with TRBJ2-3; perhaps TRBD1 as D (6 bases). CDR3 length: 13 amino acids. The V end lost 5 bases, the J end lost 4 bases, and 10 bases lay between the germline ends. CDR1 and CDR2 from the germline V gene are SGHTA and FQGNSA. CDR3 nucleotide sequence: TGTGCCAGCAGCCACGCAGGGGCAGATACGCAGTATTTT. Protein sequence: CASSHAGADTQYF.

The V gene is TRBV4-1, the J gene TRBJ2-7, with 12 nucleotides matching TRBD2. Per germline, CDR1 MGHRA and CDR2 YSYEKL. With 9 bases clipped from V and 1 base from J, the junction kept 7 bases outside the gene matches. This CDR3 contains 15 residues. The CDR3 loop reads CARGGLAGSSYEQYF. The CDR3 DNA is TGCGCCAGGGGGGGACTAGCGGGTTCGTCCTACGAGCAGTACTTC.

The CDR3 here is CASNFRQDQETQYF. The CDR3 DNA follows: TGTGCCAGCAACTTCCGACAGGACCAAGAGACCCAGTACTTC. This chain links TRBV2 with TRBJ2-5, with D possibly being TRBD1 (6 bases). The CDR3 is 14 amino acids. The V end was cut by 7 bases, the J end by 0 bases, with 12 bases between. In germline, CDR1 is SNHLY, CDR2 FYNNEI.